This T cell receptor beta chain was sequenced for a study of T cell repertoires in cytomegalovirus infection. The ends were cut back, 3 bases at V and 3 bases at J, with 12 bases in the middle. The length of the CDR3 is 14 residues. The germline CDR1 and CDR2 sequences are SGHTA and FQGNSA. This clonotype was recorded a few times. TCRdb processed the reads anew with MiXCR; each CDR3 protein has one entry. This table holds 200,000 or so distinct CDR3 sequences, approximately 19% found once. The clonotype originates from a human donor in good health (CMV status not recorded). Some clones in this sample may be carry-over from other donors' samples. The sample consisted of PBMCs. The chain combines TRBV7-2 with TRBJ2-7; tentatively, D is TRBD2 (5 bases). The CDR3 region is CASSLQSGYYEQYF. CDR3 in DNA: TGTGCCAGCAGCTTGCAAAGCGGCTACTACGAGCAGTACTTC.